This record concerns one T cell receptor (beta chain) sequence. Only in-frame clones appear in the TCRdb table, and some are missing; sequencing was by immunoSEQ multiplex PCR. The repertoire holds hundreds of thousands of clones, with around 95% as singletons. Naive CD8 cells were CD45RO-negative, positively selected for CCR7, excluding terminally differentiated effector memory CD45RA+ cells. This specimen comes from a study of shared clonotypes between healthy human individuals. Per germline, CDR1 MGHRA and CDR2 YSYEKL. The CDR3 is 11 residues long. With 3 bases removed from V and 11 bases from J, the gap between germline ends came to 8 bases.

The sequencing sample was made of naive CD8+ T cells sorted from blood. The source is a woman aged 25 to 39 in good health. The rearrangement joins TRBV4-1 to TRBJ2-4; D not certain. As DNA, the CDR3 is TGCGCCAGCAGCCACAGAGACGTTCAGTACTTC. Translation gives CASSHRDVQYF.